This T cell receptor beta chain appears in the sequencing data of a study of T-cell reconstitution after alpha-beta-depleted transplantation in children. Unique molecular identifiers were used in preparing the TCRbeta library. Each CDR3 protein is one row after TCRdb ran MiXCR on the PCR reads. The sample yields around 450,000 distinct CDR3 sequences, roughly 16% seen once. Germline values: CDR1 DFQATT, CDR2 SNEGSKA (reference sequence). Trimming stripped 0 bases from V and 4 bases from J, with 16 bases between. The CDR3 runs to 16 residues. Overall study results and limits: Surviving recipient T cells and thymic progenitors accounted for the high day-60 TCRbeta diversity observed in some patients. Several hundred expanded graft clones reportedly supplied alpha-beta T cells about two months after transplant. Hyperexpanded clones declined; after one year, newly produced T cells mostly supplied diversity.

Of note for this clonotype: Antigen unknown.

This sample comprised PBMCs, mostly from graft donor cells, obtained 360 days after TCRalphabeta/CD19-depleted stem cell transplant. This TCR came from a boy younger than two who had a stem cell transplant for Wiskott-Aldrich syndrome, so the T cells may come from the graft donor. The chain joins TRBV20-1 to TRBJ2-1, with D possibly TRBD2 on 6 matching bases. The CDR3 sequence is CSARDPLEGHYNEQFF. CDR3 coding DNA: TGCAGTGCTAGAGACCCTCTGGAGGGCCATTACAATGAGCAGTTCTTC.